This entry describes one T cell receptor (beta chain). Its antigen is currently unknown. Primers: 60 Vbeta forward and 13 Jbeta reverse. Here immunoSEQ multiplex PCR was the method, and the copy in TCRdb shows in-frame clones only, minus some. The table includes around 130,000 clones, just over 70% detected once. These data come from a study of cytomegalovirus exposure and HLA in healthy donors. The V end was cut by 1 base, the J end by 3 bases, with 19 bases between. Germline V gene data show CDR1 as SGHAT and CDR2 as FQNNGV. The CDR3 spans 18 residues. General study points: Cytomegalovirus-associated TCR beta chains were listed, numbering 150 to 200. TCR beta V segments were, for the most part, productive about 87% or about 30% of the time in an earlier analysis. Cytomegalovirus status was reportedly diagnosed by the classifier with high specificity and sensitivity. The presence/absence work took it that sequencing depth was about the same across donors.

The TCR sequence derives from a woman aged 25 to 39 in good health and CMV-seronegative. V and J are TRBV11-2 and TRBJ1-3; D might be TRBD1 (5 bases). Sequenced: PBMCs. CDR3 sequence: CASSLASWERGVGNTIYF. Here the CDR3 DNA reads TGTGCCAGCAGCTTAGCCTCGTGGGAAAGGGGCGTTGGAAACACCATATATTTT.